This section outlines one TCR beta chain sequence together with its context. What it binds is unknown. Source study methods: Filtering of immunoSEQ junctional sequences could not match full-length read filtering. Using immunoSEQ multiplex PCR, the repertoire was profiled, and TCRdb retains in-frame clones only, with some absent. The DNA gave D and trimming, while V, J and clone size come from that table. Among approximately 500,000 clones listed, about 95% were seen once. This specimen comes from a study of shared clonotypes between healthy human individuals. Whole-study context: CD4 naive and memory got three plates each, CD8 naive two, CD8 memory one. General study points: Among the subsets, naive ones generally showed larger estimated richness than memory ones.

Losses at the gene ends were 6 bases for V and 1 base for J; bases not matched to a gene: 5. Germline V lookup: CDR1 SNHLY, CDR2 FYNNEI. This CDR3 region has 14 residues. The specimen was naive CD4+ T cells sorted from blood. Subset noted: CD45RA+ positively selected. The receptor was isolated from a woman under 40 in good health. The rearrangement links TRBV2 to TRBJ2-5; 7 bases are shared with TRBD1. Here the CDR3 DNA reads TGTGCCAGCAGCGCCCGGACAGGCCAAGAGACCCAGTACTTC. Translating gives CASSARTGQETQYF.